The T cell receptor beta chain under discussion was sequenced for a study of blood T cell repertoires in COVID-19 (dated by TCRdb to between 2020 and 2021). Context from the whole study: Samples covering the acute and convalescent phases of COVID-19 were provided by collaborators in the United States, Italy and Spain. The prospective study material was composed of cDNA or gDNA derived from T cells, B-cell-depleted T cells, or PBMCs. The dataset comprised deeply sampled blood TCRbeta repertoires from subjects exposed to, actively infected with, or recovered from COVID-19. The repertoires were released in a freely available public database intended as a resource for research on the immune response to SARS-CoV-2. Samples were obtained from the ongoing ImmuneRACE study (first 160 participants) and from roughly 1,300 subjects provided by 6 global collaborators. Nearly every sample came with metadata listing a de-identified subject ID, COVID-19 status, age in years and sex. HLA class I and class II types, where available, came from metadata supplied by the sample provider rather than from assay-based typing.

The immunoSEQ Assay, a bias-controlled multiplex PCR, was used to amplify TCRbeta CDR3 regions from genomic DNA. In the authors' own workflow: Within the assay, amplification of reference gene primers was used to estimate how many nucleated cells each sample contained. Sequence reads were collapsed and filtered to measure the absolute abundance of every unique TCRbeta CDR3 rearrangement. For each sample, productive Simpson clonality was calculated as the square root of Simpson's diversity index across productive rearrangements. The source is immuneACCESS, and TCRdb retained only in-frame sequences with V and J called. Part of the clones is not carried over; for the studies checked, unresolved V genes explain less than half of this, and the remainder is unexplained. V and J calls and clone size come straight from that table; D and trimming were deduced from the DNA. The sample table lists approximately 230,000 clones, 86% of them with a count of one. The ten largest clonotypes hold about 2% of the sample.

Summary of the overall study and its limitations: The amount of clinical and demographic metadata varied by source and participant and was provided uncurated.

The CDR1 and CDR2 encoded by the germline V gene are KGHSH and LQKENI. For this chain, trimming is 1 base at the V end and 4 bases at the J end, and the number of junction bases without a gene match is 1. Its CDR3 holds 14 amino acids, cysteine through phenylalanine. Left in the record is the CDR3 DNA by itself, 42 bases read in frame from the first base. Remarks on this clone: Its antigen has not been determined. No per-base quality is available; no much larger clone lies one base away.

Samples from volunteer blood donors who had recovered from COVID-19 were contributed by a second Seattle source. Whole blood was collected in K2EDTA tubes by collaborating institutions according to the institutions' own protocols. For TCRbeta analysis, collaborators shipped samples as frozen whole blood, isolated PBMCs, or DNA extracted from either of those sample types. The specimen was peripheral blood. The origin of this receptor is a man aged 25-45 years who had recovered from COVID-19. The rearranged chain carries TRBV18 and TRBJ2-7; 10 central bases correspond to TRBD1. For the CDR3, the sequence is CASSPQGQGYEQYF. The bases read TGTGCCAGCTCACCACAGGGACAGGGGTACGAGCAGTACTTC.